This T cell receptor (beta chain) derives from a study of cytomegalovirus exposure and HLA in healthy donors. Study details: Approximately 85 million unique TCRs from HLA-typed donors made up an early data release. General observations from the study: Later on, analysis showed that most CMV-associated TCR beta chains appeared to be HLA-restricted. According to an earlier analysis, most TCR beta V segments yielded productive rearrangements about 90% or about 30% of the time.

About this clone itself: The antigen remains unidentified.

Trimming at V came to 5 bases and at J to 1 base, leaving 11 bases not matched to a gene. The germline V gene has CDR1 SGHVS and CDR2 FNYEAQ. This CDR3 comprises 16 residues. Primers: 60 Vbeta forward and 13 Jbeta reverse. TCRdb keeps only in-frame clones here, not all; method: immunoSEQ multiplex PCR. Of some 160,000 clones in the sample, about four fifths are singletons; the top ten hold nearly 8.5%. The sample taken for sequencing was PBMCs. This chain uses TRBV7-6 with TRBJ2-7; 7 positions match TRBD1. This sequence originates from a male donor in good health and CMV-seropositive. The CDR3 bases are TGTGCCAGCAGCCCCGCGGTTGGCAGGGGGTCCTACGAGCAGTACTTC. Its protein product is CASSPAVGRGSYEQYF.